These T cell receptor beta chains were read from a single sample in a study of blood T cell repertoires in COVID-19. This table comes from immunoSEQ multiplex PCR, and its TCRdb copy is limited to in-frame clones, with some not included. This table has 99,000 or so clones, approximately 83% appearing once. Specimen: peripheral blood. The receptors stem from a man aged 45 to 65 with acute or convalescent COVID-19. CDR3s include the opening cysteine and the closing phenylalanine or tryptophan. The D gene is left open where the match is weak. A clone size is listed for some rows: how often the clone was seen (once, few, many), or a class if it is expanded.

D gene: -; J gene: TRBJ1-1; V gene: TRBV10-3; clone size: -; CDR3 protein: CAISRLGGTEAFF; CDR3 DNA: TGTGCCATCAGTCGTCTGGGGGGAACTGAAGCTTTCTTT
D gene: TRBD1; J gene: TRBJ1-1; V gene: TRBV5-1; clone size: few; CDR3 protein: CASSFTGVNTEAFF; CDR3 DNA: TGCGCCAGCAGCTTTACAGGGGTGAACACTGAAGCTTTCTTT
D gene: TRBD1; J gene: TRBJ2-1; V gene: TRBV27; clone size: -; CDR3 protein: CASSPGTGGLEQFF; CDR3 DNA: TGTGCCAGCAGTCCCGGTACAGGGGGTCTTGAGCAGTTCTTC
D gene: -; J gene: TRBJ2-3; V gene: TRBV18; clone size: -; CDR3 protein: CASSYGQSTDTQYF; CDR3 DNA: TGTGCCAGCTCGTACGGACAGAGCACAGATACGCAGTATTTT
D gene: TRBD2; J gene: TRBJ2-7; V gene: TRBV27; clone size: -; CDR3 protein: CASSLLAGGRWEQYF; CDR3 DNA: TGTGCCAGCAGTCTCCTAGCGGGAGGGCGGTGGGAGCAGTACTTC
D gene: TRBD1; J gene: TRBJ2-7; V gene: TRBV18; clone size: -; CDR3 protein: CASSPGQGSYEQYF; CDR3 DNA: TGTGCCAGCTCACCGGGACAGGGTTCCTACGAGCAGTACTTC
D gene: -; J gene: TRBJ1-1; V gene: TRBV7-6; clone size: -; CDR3 protein: CASSSSPGGGSNTEAFF; CDR3 DNA: TGTGCCAGCAGCTCGTCCCCCGGCGGGGGGTCCAACACTGAAGCTTTCTTT
D gene: -; J gene: TRBJ2-5; V gene: TRBV5-8; clone size: -; CDR3 protein: CASSNQQETQYF; CDR3 DNA: TGTGCCAGCAGTAACCAGCAAGAGACCCAGTACTTC
D gene: -; J gene: TRBJ2-3; V gene: TRBV10-2; clone size: -; CDR3 protein: CASSKGGGSTDTQYF; CDR3 DNA: TGCGCCAGCAGTAAGGGCGGGGGCAGCACAGATACGCAGTATTTT
D gene: -; J gene: TRBJ1-1; V gene: TRBV19; clone size: -; CDR3 protein: CASSFSQGTEAFF; CDR3 DNA: TGTGCCAGTAGTTTTTCACAGGGCACTGAAGCTTTCTTT
D gene: TRBD2; J gene: TRBJ2-5; V gene: TRBV28; clone size: -; CDR3 protein: CASSSEREIQETQYF; CDR3 DNA: TGTGCCAGCAGTTCTGAGCGGGAGATACAGGAGACCCAGTACTTC